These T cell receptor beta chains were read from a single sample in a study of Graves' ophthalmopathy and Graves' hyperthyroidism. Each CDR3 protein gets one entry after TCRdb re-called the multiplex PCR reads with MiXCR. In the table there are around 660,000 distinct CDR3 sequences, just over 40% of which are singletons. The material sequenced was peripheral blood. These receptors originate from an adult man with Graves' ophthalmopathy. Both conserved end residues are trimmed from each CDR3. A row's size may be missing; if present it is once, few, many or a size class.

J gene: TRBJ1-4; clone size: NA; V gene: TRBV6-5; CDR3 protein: ASSRQENEKLF
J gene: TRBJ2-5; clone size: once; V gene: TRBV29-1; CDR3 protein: SVRTGGGQETQY
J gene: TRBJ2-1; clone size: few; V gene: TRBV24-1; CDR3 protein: ATSDLLAGNEQF
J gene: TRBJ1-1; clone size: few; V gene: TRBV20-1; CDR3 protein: SAPGGQARMNTEAF
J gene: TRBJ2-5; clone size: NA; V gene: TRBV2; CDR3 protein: ASSYPHRGETQY
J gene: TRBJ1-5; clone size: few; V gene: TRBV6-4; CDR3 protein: ASSDAPGNQPQH
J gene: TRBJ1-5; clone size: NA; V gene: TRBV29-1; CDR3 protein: SVGQGAFQPQH
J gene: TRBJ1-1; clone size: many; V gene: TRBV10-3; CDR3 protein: AISGAGGRMNTEAF
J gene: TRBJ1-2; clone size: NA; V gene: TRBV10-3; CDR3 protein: AIRMDRGRGYT
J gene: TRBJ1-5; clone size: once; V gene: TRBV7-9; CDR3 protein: ASSSSGHPRQPQH
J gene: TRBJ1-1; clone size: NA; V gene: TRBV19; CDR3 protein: ASSRNSNTEAF
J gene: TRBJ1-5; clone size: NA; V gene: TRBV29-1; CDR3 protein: SVRGAGNQPQH
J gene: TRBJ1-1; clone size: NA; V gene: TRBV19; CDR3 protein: AWSGVGTEAF
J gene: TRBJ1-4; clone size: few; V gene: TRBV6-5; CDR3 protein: ASRPGQGREKLF
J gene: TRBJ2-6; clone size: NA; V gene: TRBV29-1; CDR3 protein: AWSVSGANVLT
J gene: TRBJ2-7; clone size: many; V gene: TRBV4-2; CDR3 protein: ASSPGLVSYEQY
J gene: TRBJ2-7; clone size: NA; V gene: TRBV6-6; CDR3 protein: ASSKGTSGRIEQC
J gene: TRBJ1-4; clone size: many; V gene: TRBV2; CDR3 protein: ASSGSGLLATNEKLF
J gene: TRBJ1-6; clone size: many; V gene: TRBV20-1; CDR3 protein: SAICQGRDNSPLH
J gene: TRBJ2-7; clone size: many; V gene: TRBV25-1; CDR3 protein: ASSEWRESYEQY
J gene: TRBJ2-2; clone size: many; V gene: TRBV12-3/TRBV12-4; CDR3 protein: ASLRRVTGELF
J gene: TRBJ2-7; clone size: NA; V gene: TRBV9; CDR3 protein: VSSPAIREINEQY
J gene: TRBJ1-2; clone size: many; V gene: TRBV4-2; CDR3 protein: ASSQEEGASGGYT
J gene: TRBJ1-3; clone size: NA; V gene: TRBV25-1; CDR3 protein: ASLAGSGNTIY
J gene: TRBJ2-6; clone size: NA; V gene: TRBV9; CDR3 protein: ASSPRGGLGGANVLT
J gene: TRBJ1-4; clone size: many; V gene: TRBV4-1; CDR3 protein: ASSQEGGGEKLF
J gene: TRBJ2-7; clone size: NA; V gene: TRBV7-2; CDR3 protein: ASSGDRTIYEQY
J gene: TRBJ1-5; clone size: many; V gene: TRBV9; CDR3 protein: ASISHPGSNQPQH
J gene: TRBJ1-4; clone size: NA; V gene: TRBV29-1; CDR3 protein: SVEDLWGGKLF
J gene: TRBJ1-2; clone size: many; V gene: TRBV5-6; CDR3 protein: ASSLDVHGYT
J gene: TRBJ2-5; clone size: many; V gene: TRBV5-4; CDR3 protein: ASSPRSNQETQY
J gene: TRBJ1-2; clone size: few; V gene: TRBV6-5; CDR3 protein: ASSYEGHYGYT
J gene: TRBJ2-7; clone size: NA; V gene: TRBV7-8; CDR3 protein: ASSLNRVGQPQQY
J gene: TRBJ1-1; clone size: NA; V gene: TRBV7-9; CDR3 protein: ASSPGGGRAF
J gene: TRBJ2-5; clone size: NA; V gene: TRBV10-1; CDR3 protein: ASISGSSGTITETQY
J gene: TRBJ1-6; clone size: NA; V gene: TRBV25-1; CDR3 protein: ASGGVWENSPLH
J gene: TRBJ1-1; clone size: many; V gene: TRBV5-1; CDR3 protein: ASSVAGWTLYTEAF
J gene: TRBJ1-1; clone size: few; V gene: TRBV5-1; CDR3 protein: ASSLGGALRAF
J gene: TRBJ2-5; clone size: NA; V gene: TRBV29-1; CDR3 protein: SRDRGWETQY
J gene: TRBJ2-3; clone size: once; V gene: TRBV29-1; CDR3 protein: SVGRVQSTDTQY
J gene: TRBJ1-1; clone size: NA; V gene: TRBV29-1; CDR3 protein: SAGQGANTEAF
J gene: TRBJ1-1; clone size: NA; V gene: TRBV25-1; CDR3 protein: ASSAAGEIMNTEAF
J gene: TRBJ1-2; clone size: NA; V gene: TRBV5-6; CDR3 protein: ASSWWTGGGYT
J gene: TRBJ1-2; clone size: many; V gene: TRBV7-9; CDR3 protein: ASSSGHYRYGYT
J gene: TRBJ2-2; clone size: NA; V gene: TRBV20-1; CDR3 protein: SASGGDTGELL
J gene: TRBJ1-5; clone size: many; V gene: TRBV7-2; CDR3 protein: ASSLELSGGADQPQH
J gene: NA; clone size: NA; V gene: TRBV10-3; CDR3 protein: AISVGGYEQY
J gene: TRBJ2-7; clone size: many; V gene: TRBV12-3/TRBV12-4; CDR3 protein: ASRRDGGQY
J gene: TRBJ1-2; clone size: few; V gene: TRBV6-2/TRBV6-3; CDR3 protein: ASSYEGNGYT
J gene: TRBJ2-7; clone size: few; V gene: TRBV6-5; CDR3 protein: ASSYEREAYEQY
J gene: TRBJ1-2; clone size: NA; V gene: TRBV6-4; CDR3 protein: ASSDRAGSGYT
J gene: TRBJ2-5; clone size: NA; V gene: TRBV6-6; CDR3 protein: ASSEGIQETQY
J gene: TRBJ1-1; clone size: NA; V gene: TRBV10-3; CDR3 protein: AIREPDGEAF
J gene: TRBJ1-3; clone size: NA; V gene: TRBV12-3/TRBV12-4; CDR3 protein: ASSPRRLSGNTIY